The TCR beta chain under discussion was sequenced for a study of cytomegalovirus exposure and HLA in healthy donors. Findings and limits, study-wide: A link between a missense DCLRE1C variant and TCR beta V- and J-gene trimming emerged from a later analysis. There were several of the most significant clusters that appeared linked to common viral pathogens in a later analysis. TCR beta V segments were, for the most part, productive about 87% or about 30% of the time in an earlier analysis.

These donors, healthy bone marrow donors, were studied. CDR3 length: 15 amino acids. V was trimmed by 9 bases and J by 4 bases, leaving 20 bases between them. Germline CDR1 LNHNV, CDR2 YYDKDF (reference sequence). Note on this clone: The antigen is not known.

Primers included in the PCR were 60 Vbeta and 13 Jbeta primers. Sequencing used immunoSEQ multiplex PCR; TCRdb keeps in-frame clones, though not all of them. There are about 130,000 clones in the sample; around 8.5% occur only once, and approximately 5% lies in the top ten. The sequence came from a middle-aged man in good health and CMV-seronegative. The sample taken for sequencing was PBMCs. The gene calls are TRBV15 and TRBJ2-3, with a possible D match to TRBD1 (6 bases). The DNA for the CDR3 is TGTGCCACTTCCGATTTGGTAGGGGGAGCAGATACGCAGTATTTT. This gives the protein CATSDLVGGADTQYF.